This T cell receptor beta chain is from a study of tumor-infiltrating lymphocytes in localized non-small cell lung cancer. TCRdb's copy holds only in-frame clones and misses some; the assay was immunoSEQ multiplex PCR. Seen here are roughly 7,000 clones, 74% observed once, and the top ten hold 25% to 35%. V was shortened by 8 bases and J by 1 base, with 5 bases between the two germline ends. The CDR3 runs to 11 residues. In germline, CDR1 is WNHNN, CDR2 SYGVQD (reference sequence). This clone was found once. Sequences were obtained from lung tumor tissue. This chain joins TRBV10-1 and TRBJ1-1; no firm D call. This TCR derives from a human donor with non-small cell lung cancer. The CDR3: CASGRNTEAFF. The CDR3, as DNA: TGCGCCAGCGGTAGGAACACTGAAGCTTTCTTT.